The 7 T cell receptor beta chains given below trace back to one sample, sequenced in a study of blood T cells in healthy people across ages. A second PCR, run for about 7 to 11 cycles, used a sample-barcoded 5' primer plus a J-beta primer mix. Using its own MiXCR run on the 5' RACE reads, TCRdb lists one record per CDR3 protein. The profile shows about 1.5 million distinct CDR3 sequences, approximately 43% of them singletons. Sequencing was carried out using blood. The receptors shown here come from a woman aged 18-29 years in good health.

The sample holds a few counts of this clonotype. As DNA, the CDR3 is TGTGCCAGCTCCATTTCCGGTGGAGGGGGAGAGAGGGGAAGCTATGAGCAGTACTTC. This gives the protein CASSISGGGGERGSYEQYF. V gene TRBV12-3 or TRBV12-4 combines with J gene TRBJ2-7; perhaps D is TRBD1 or TRBD2 (6 bases each). V gave up 8 bases and J gave up 7 bases, with 36 bases separating them. The CDR3 runs 19 residues.

The gene calls are TRBV5-1 and TRBJ1-3, with a possible D match to TRBD1 (5 bases). V lost 4 bases, J lost 0 bases, and 11 bases lay in between. This CDR3 has 15 residues. CDR1 is SGHRS, CDR2 YFSETQ, per germline. The CDR3 sequence: CASSPGPASGNTIYF. CDR3 sequence (DNA): TGCGCCAGCAGCCCGGGACCGGCCTCTGGAAACACCATATATTTT.

In this sample, this clonotype turned up a few times. This sequence joins TRBV27 and TRBJ2-7, with 11 nucleotides matching TRBD1. The V gene end was trimmed by 5 bases and the J gene end by 6 bases; junction bases not matched to a gene: 3. The CDR3 totals 13 residues. Germline V lookup: CDR1 MNHEY, CDR2 SMNVEV (reference sequence). CDR3 amino acids: CASSGTGGSEQYF. In DNA form, the CDR3 reads TGTGCCAGCAGTGGGACAGGGGGATCCGAGCAGTACTTC.

This clonotype was found many times. V usage is TRBV6-2 or TRBV6-3 and J usage is TRBJ1-1; D is undetermined. In germline, CDR1 is MNHEY, CDR2 SVGEGT. CDR3 length equals 13 residues. Trimming removed 2 bases from V and 2 bases from J, with 6 bases in between. Written as DNA, the CDR3 is TGTGCCAGCAGTTACGGGCCTAACACTGAAGCTTTCTTT. Translating it yields CASSYGPNTEAFF.

This clonotype was counted only a few times. This rearrangement joins TRBV7-9 to TRBJ1-2; maybe TRBD1 (5 bases). The V end lost 5 bases, the J end lost 6 bases, and 16 bases lay between the germline ends. Germline CDR1 is SEHNR and CDR2 is FQNEAQ (reference sequence). The CDR3 has 14 amino acids. CDR3 sequence (DNA): TGTGCCAGCAGCGCCAAACAGGACCCTCATGGCTACACCTTC. Translation: CASSAKQDPHGYTF.

This clonotype was picked up a small number of times. The V and J genes are TRBV7-9 and TRBJ2-7; D tentatively fits TRBD1 or TRBD2 (7 bases each). Trimming took 5 bases from V and 5 from J, leaving 13 bases between them. The germline gives CDR1 SEHNR, CDR2 FQNEAQ (reference sequence). This CDR3 contains 13 residues. The CDR3 region is CASSARGGDEQYF. CDR3 DNA: TGTGCCAGCAGCGCCAGGGGGGGGGACGAGCAGTACTTC.

V and J are TRBV5-5 and TRBJ2-1; 8 bases are a match to TRBD1. With V trimmed by 1 base and J by 5 bases, 5 bases remained unmatched. Germline V gene sequence: CDR1 SGHKS, CDR2 YYEKEE (reference sequence). This CDR3 is built from 15 residues. DNA of the CDR3: TGTGCCAGCAGCTTGTGGACAGGGTTGGACAATGAGCAGTTCTTC. Amino acids: CASSLWTGLDNEQFF.